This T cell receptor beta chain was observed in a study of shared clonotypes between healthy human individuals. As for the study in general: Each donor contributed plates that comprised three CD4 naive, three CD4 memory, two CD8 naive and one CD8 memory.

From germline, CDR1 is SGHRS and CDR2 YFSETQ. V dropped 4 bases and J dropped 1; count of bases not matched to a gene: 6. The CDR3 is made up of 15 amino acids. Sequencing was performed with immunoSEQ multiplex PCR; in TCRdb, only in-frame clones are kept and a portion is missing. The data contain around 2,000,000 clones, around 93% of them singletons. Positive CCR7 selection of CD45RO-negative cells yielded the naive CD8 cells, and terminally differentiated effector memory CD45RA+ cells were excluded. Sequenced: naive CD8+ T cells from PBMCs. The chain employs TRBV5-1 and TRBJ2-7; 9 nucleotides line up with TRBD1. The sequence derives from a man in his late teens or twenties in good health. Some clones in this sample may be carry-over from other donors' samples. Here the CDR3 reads CASSTGQGPSYEQYF. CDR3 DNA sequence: TGCGCCAGCAGCACCGGACAGGGGCCTTCCTACGAGCAGTACTTC.